This TCR beta chain was sequenced for a study of blood T cells in healthy people across ages. Alongside a J-beta primer mix, a sample-barcoded 5' primer served in a second PCR lasting about 7 to 11 cycles. With 12 random nucleotides, a template-switch adaptor tagged each individual cDNA molecule. Each of the samples gave a minimum of 2.5 million paired-end reads that contained CDR3. From the 5' RACE reads, TCRdb called clonotypes with MiXCR, one entry per CDR3 protein. The table includes 650,000 to 900,000 distinct CDR3 sequences, around 62% detected once. Donors were systemically healthy Caucasian individuals from Russia aged roughly 6 to 100 years. Ten milliliters of peripheral blood were drawn from each donor into EDTA-treated tubes. This CDR3 has 16 residues. V gave up 3 bases and J gave up 0 bases, with 17 bases separating them. Germline values: CDR1 DFQATT, CDR2 SNEGSKA (reference sequence).

The sequenced sample was blood. This clonotype was obtained from a man aged 30 to 45 in good health. This chain connects TRBV20-1 to TRBJ1-1, with D possibly being TRBD1 (5 bases). The CDR3 loop reads CSARLGVRTLNTEAFF. The CDR3 DNA follows: TGCAGTGCTAGGCTCGGGGTACGGACATTGAACACTGAAGCTTTCTTT.